This TCR beta chain was documented in a study of T cell responses to AZD1222 COVID-19 vaccine. At the level of the study: Second-dose recipients at about 4 or about 12 weeks were treated as one pooled group.

The repertoire was sequenced with immunoSEQ multiplex PCR; TCRdb's copy has only in-frame clones and lacks some. The sample shows 100,000 to 150,000 clones, 90% of them seen only once. Broader study findings: Repertoires were obtained only post-peak T cell response. Females made up more of the donors, who were largely white British, and clonal diversity may have come out too low. Regions 160-218 and 743-854 held dominance among vaccine-associated CD4 TCRs, which spanned spike.

V was trimmed by 7 bases and J by 7 bases, leaving 17 bases between them. The CDR3 has 13 residues. Germline CDR1 and CDR2: MNHNY and SVGAGI (reference sequence). About this clone itself: Its target is unknown.

The gene calls are TRBV6-6 and TRBJ2-7; D not certain. This sequence was found in an adult in good health. This specimen was peripheral blood, taken on day 0 of AZD1222 vaccination. For the CDR3, the DNA is TGTGCCAGCACCCCGGACCAAGTCGGGGAGCAGTACTTC. Protein: CASTPDQVGEQYF.